The 12 T cell receptor beta chains reported below all come from one sample, sequenced in a study of cytomegalovirus exposure and HLA in healthy donors. TCRdb's table, derived via immunoSEQ multiplex PCR, lists solely in-frame clones and lacks some. The sample lists 150,000 to 200,000 clones, around 86% occurring once. The sequenced sample was PBMCs. Every receptor here comes from a man in his late teens or twenties in good health and CMV-seropositive.

J is TRBJ2-1 and V is TRBV2; D gene ambiguous. The CDR3 length is 12 residues. Germline assignment: CDR1 SNHLY and CDR2 FYNNEI. V gave up 6 bases and J gave up 8 bases, with 11 bases separating them. This CDR3 reads CASRRTLDEQFF. CDR3 coding DNA: TGTGCCAGCAGGAGAACTTTGGATGAGCAGTTCTTC.

The rearrangement joins TRBV18 to TRBJ2-3; D not certain. CDR1 KGHSH and CDR2 LQKENI come from the germline V gene. With 0 bases removed from V and 2 bases from J, the gap between germline ends came to 3 bases. The length of the CDR3 is 13 residues. The CDR3 DNA sequence: TGTGCCAGCTCACCACCCAACACAGATACGCAGTATTTT. Translation gives CASSPPNTDTQYF.

V gene TRBV4-3 combines with J gene TRBJ2-7; TRBD2 agrees at 7 bases. Per the germline V gene, CDR1 is LGHNA and CDR2 is YSLEER. The CDR3 has 15 residues. The junction had 8 bases not matched to a gene; V was cut back by 0 bases and J by 6 bases. The chain's CDR3 is CASSQDWTRQGEQYF. CDR3 DNA sequence: TGCGCCAGCAGCCAAGATTGGACTAGGCAGGGCGAGCAGTACTTC.

The V gene is TRBV10-3, the J gene TRBJ2-1, with D hard to call. Looked up from germline, CDR1 is ENHRY and CDR2 is SYGVKD. The CDR3 has 11 amino acids. Trimming shortened V by 2 bases and J by 8 bases, and 4 bases separated the two germline ends. The CDR3 bases are TGTGCCATCAGTGAGGGCTATGAGCAGTTCTTC. Translated: CAISEGYEQFF.

The CDR3 region is CASGSPTEVNTEAFF. The CDR3, as DNA: TGTGCTAGTGGTTCCCCGACAGAGGTCAACACTGAAGCTTTCTTT. This chain connects TRBV12-5 to TRBJ1-1; a weak D match, TRBD1 (5 bases). The CDR3 has 15 residues. Germline-derived CDR1 and CDR2 are LGHNT and FRNRAP. Trimming cost V 4 bases and J 2 bases, with 14 bases left between them. The full variable domain, rest sourced from reference TRBV12-5 and TRBJ1-1, is DARVTQTPRHKVTEMGQEVTMRCQPILGHNTVFWYRQTMMQGLELLAYFRNRAPLDDSGMPKDRFSAEMPDATLATLKIQPSEPRDSAVYFCASGSPTEVNTEAFFGQGTRLTVV.

J is TRBJ2-7 and V is TRBV11-2, with D perhaps matching TRBD2 (5 bases). In germline, CDR1 is SGHAT, CDR2 FQNNGV. Trimming took 3 bases from V and 0 from J, leaving 15 bases between them. The CDR3 is 16 residues long. CDR3 residues: CASSFYPQRDSYEQYF. The CDR3 DNA is TGTGCCAGCAGCTTCTACCCACAGAGGGACTCCTACGAGCAGTACTTC.

The chain uses TRBV27 and TRBJ2-1; 11 positions match TRBD2. The germline CDR1 and CDR2 sequences are MNHEY and SMNVEV (reference sequence). V lost 5 bases and J lost 7; bases outside the gene matches: 7. CDR3 size: 15 residues. In DNA form, the CDR3 reads TGTGCCAGCAGTAAATGGGGGACTAGCGGAAATGAGCAGTTCTTC. Its protein product is CASSKWGTSGNEQFF.

The V call is TRBV7-2, the J call TRBJ2-1; D may be TRBD1 (6 bases). There are 13 residues in the CDR3. V lost 4 bases and J 5 bases, leaving 9 bases between the germline ends. CDR1 and CDR2 (germline): SGHTA, FQGNSA. CDR3 amino acids: CASSWTDDNEQFF. CDR3 in DNA: TGTGCCAGCAGCTGGACAGACGACAATGAGCAGTTCTTC.

About this clone: Different DNA sequences within this sample yield the same CDR3. This chain links TRBV27 with TRBJ2-7, with D perhaps matching TRBD2 (6 bases). Germline V gene data show CDR1 as MNHEY and CDR2 as SMNVEV (reference sequence). This CDR3 region has 14 residues. Trimming pared 0 bases from V and 0 bases from J, leaving 6 bases between. CDR3: CASSLSGGSYEQYF. The CDR3 DNA reads as TGTGCCAGCAGTTTATCGGGGGGCTCCTACGAGCAGTACTTC.

The J gene is TRBJ2-1, the V gene TRBV27; perhaps TRBD1 as D (5 bases). This CDR3 spans 14 amino acids. Per the germline V gene, CDR1 is MNHEY and CDR2 is SMNVEV (reference sequence). Deletions cut 4 bases from V and 4 bases from J, with 11 bases between. Here the CDR3 DNA reads TGTGCCAGCAGTTATAGGGGTTCGTACAATGAGCAGTTCTTC. Amino acids: CASSYRGSYNEQFF.

The chain is built from TRBV18 and TRBJ2-7; maybe TRBD2 (6 bases). The germline gives CDR1 KGHSH, CDR2 LQKENI. The CDR3 totals 14 residues. With 3 bases removed from V and 5 bases from J, the gap between germline ends came to 14 bases. CDR3 sequence (DNA): TGTGCCAGCTCACCGGGACCTCCGGGAGACGAGCAGTACTTC. This sequence encodes CASSPGPPGDEQYF.

The chain employs TRBV6-6 and TRBJ1-1, with TRBD1 as a possible D gene (6 bases). Trimming stripped 6 bases from V and 6 bases from J, with 14 bases between. Germline CDR1 is MNHNY and CDR2 is SVGAGI (reference sequence). The CDR3 has 13 residues. The CDR3 coding sequence is TGTGCCAGCAGCCCTCAGGACAGATCTGAAGCTTTCTTT. It is translated as CASSPQDRSEAFF.